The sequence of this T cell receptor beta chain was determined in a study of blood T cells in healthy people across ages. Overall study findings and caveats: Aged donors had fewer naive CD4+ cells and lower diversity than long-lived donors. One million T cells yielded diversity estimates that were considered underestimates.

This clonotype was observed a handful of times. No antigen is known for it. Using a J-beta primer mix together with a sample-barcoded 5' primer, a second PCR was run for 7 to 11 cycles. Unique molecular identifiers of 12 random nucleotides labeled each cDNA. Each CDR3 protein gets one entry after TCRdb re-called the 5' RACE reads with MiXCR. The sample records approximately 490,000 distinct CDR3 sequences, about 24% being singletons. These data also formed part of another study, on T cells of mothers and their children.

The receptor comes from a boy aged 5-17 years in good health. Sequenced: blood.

The chain's CDR3 is CATSRRADTQYF. The CDR3 region has the DNA TGTGCCACCAGCAGACGGGCGGATACGCAGTATTTT. V gene TRBV15 combines with J gene TRBJ2-3, with no clear D. CDR3 size: 12 residues. The germline V gene encodes CDR1 LNHNV and CDR2 YYDKDF (reference sequence). V was shortened by 2 bases and J by 6 bases, with 6 bases between the two germline ends.